This TCR beta chain was recovered during a study of T cells in localized non-small cell lung cancer. Study-wide findings and caveats: Uninvolved neighboring lung showed the greatest T cell clonality, exceeding tumor. Appearances in adjacent lung were noted for a median approximately 50 of the top 100 tumor clones. Heterogeneity remains possible, as sequencing covered one tumor region only. Higher adjacent-lung clonality was associated with shorter survival.

Only in-frame clones appear in the TCRdb table, and some are missing; sequencing was by immunoSEQ multiplex PCR. The profile shows under 45,000 clones, around 83% of them singletons. On this clone itself: Its antigen is undetermined.

There are 17 residues in the CDR3. The germline V gene has CDR1 SGHTA and CDR2 FQGTGA. The ends lost 2 bases at V and 7 bases at J; junction bases unmatched: 11. The source was PBMCs, collected before any cancer treatment. This TCR was recovered from a man aged 35-75 years with stage II lung adenocarcinoma. The chain carries TRBV7-3 and TRBJ2-1; 10 bases align to TRBD2. The CDR3 DNA reads as TGTGCCAGCAGCTTACGACCTAGCGGGAGTGTACAAAATGAGCAGTTCTTC. Translated, it gives CASSLRPSGSVQNEQFF.